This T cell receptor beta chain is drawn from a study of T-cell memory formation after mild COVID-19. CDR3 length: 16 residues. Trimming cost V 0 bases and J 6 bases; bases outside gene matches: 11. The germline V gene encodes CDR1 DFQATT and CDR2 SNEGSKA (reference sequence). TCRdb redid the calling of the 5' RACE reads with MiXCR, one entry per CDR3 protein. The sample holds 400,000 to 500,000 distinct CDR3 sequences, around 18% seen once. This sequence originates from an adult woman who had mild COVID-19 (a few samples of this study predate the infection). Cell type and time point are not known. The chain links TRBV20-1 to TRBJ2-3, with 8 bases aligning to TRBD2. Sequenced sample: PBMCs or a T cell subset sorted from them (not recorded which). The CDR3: CSARDGRREEADTQYF. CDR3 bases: TGCAGTGCTAGAGACGGGAGGCGGGAGGAAGCGGATACGCAGTATTTT.